Listed below are T cell receptor beta chains from one sample, sequenced in a study of cytomegalovirus exposure and HLA in healthy donors. Data came from immunoSEQ multiplex PCR; TCRdb stores just in-frame clones and leaves some out. The table includes 120,000 or so clones, about 86% detected once. Specimen: PBMCs. Source of these receptors: a man aged 40-50 years in good health and CMV-seronegative. The conserved cysteine and the conserved F or W are not part of the CDR3 here.

V gene,CDR3 protein
TRBV28,ASSLSPRTVDLANSPLH
TRBV19,ASSAGYEKLF
TRBV30,AWSVLRPGDTEAF
TRBV19,ASSIGGFSSYNEQF
TRBV5-1,ASSTGGGPYNEQF
TRBV21-1,ASSPSGGPNTGELF
TRBV7-2,ASRSGQGASNEKLF
TRBV9,ASSVGPSGGTDTQY
TRBV29-1,SVVTGPTEAF
TRBV4-3,ASSQDLHGYT
TRBV28,ASSRQGYEQY
TRBV6-5,ASRTGINYGYT
TRBV6-6,ASRTAGGEGSPQH
TRBV5-1,ASSWAQRGGSGANVLT
TRBV7-9,ASSREGQKETEAF
TRBV7-9,ASNLDGPGYT
TRBV27,ASSPIGTVNQPQH
TRBV27,ASSFTTGGLSEQY
TRBV15,ATSRLTGERRGGRDTQY
TRBV6-5,ASSWGGGYGYT
TRBV28,ASSLNGGEAF
TRBV6-5,ASSQKWGPTYEQY
TRBV5-1,ASSRDTYEQY
TRBV2,ASSGGQGVSNQPQH
TRBV1,TSNEWETDIQY
TRBV5-1,ASSFQGTSGGLQF
TRBV10-3,AINKEGTEAF
TRBV2,ASIVSGGRNNEQF
TRBV5-3,ARSWTGEGYT
TRBV6-1,ASSVRAGWSAETQY
TRBV5-8,ASSLASRAGNQPQH
TRBV25-1,ASSAQGAEQY
TRBV6-5,ASTGDRGTGELF
TRBV28,ASWGQYNEQF
TRBV27,ASSLIRTAEAF
TRBV7-8,ASSLYSRGDEKLF
TRBV5-4,ASSAPGQKTYEQY
TRBV29-1,SVVPQRGLTDTQY
TRBV6-1,ASRKGGTYGYT
TRBV14,ASSQRWNTIY
TRBV29-1,SVGQPNQPQH
TRBV5-1,ASSLVRNTEAF
TRBV19,ASSMGLLNTEAF
TRBV5-1,ASSPNFGGYEQY
TRBV6-5,ASSEQGVRTEAF
TRBV5-4,ASSLAQGGSETQY
TRBV28,ASSGTGGSAGELF
TRBV4-1,ASSPRISGNTEAF
TRBV5-1,ASSLASGGWETQY
TRBV5-1,ASSSTPGQGQPQH
TRBV28,ASREDRVKNIQY
TRBV5-4,ASSKDRDNSPLH
TRBV6-5,ASSYRQGAIDGYT
TRBV5-4,ASSYLETQY
TRBV19,ASSTRPRTGDGYT
TRBV6-5,ASSYSTGRNEKLF
TRBV19,ASTLERVRGTEAF